This TCR beta chain appears in the sequencing data of a study of blood T cell repertoires in COVID-19. Overall study context: The United States, Italy and Spain supplied acute and convalescent COVID-19 samples. T cells, B-cell-depleted T cells, or PBMCs supplied cDNA or gDNA.

The germline V and J ends were trimmed by 4 bases and 6 bases, with 25 bases remaining between them. The CDR3 has 18 amino acids. Germline CDR1 and CDR2: MDHEN and SYDVKM. In the original processing: Estimates of nucleated cell counts were drawn from the amplification of reference gene primers. This table comes from immunoSEQ multiplex PCR, and its TCRdb copy is limited to in-frame clones, with some not included. V and J calls and clone size are as listed in that table; D and trimming were resolved from the DNA. This table holds about 240,000 clones, approximately 86% found once. This clone was seen a single time.

The sequencing sample was made of peripheral blood. This chain connects TRBV28 to TRBJ1-5; D uncertain. This TCR was recovered from a man aged 55 to 70 who had recovered from COVID-19. The CDR3 sequence: CASSSLPSGPGGSQPQHF. Written as DNA, the CDR3 is TGTGCCAGCAGTTCCCTACCCTCCGGACCTGGCGGGAGTCAGCCCCAGCATTTT.